The rows below give T cell receptor beta chains drawn from one sample of a study of T cell responses to AZD1222 COVID-19 vaccine. Sequenced by immunoSEQ multiplex PCR; TCRdb stores in-frame clones only, minus some. The sample has tens of thousands of clones, around 90% seen once; the top ten hold approximately 2.5%. The source was peripheral blood, collected on day 0 of AZD1222 vaccination. These receptors all come from an adult in good health. Each CDR3 is given without its conserved first and last residue.

CDR3 length: 12
V gene: TRBV18
CDR3 protein: ASSPREETYEQY

CDR3 length: 14
V gene: TRBV27
CDR3 protein: ASSLSGGPGWSPLH

CDR3 length: 14
V gene: TRBV6-5
CDR3 protein: ASSYFRKGSYNEQF

CDR3 length: 10
V gene: TRBV3-1/TRBV3-2
CDR3 protein: ASSWRSYGYT

CDR3 length: 12
V gene: TRBV30
CDR3 protein: AWSLTGFNTEAF

CDR3 length: 17
V gene: TRBV7-2
CDR3 protein: ASSLKWAGKGLSSYEQY

CDR3 length: 12
V gene: TRBV10-3
CDR3 protein: AISEVAGDYEQY

CDR3 length: 11
V gene: TRBV7-2
CDR3 protein: ASSLPYTDTQY

CDR3 length: 16
V gene: TRBV6-1
CDR3 protein: ASSGSLYPVKLQETQY

CDR3 length: 12
V gene: TRBV2
CDR3 protein: ASSDQGLGNTIY

CDR3 length: 11
V gene: TRBV30
CDR3 protein: AWSVQGRSPLH

CDR3 length: 13
V gene: TRBV3-1/TRBV3-2
CDR3 protein: ASSPLDSQGYGYT

CDR3 length: 12
V gene: TRBV5-1
CDR3 protein: ASSSYSSPSEQY

CDR3 length: 11
V gene: TRBV27
CDR3 protein: ASSLQGSTEAF

CDR3 length: 13
V gene: TRBV11-2
CDR3 protein: ASSTTRGNPYEQY

CDR3 length: 14
V gene: TRBV14
CDR3 protein: ASSRGRGASDYGYT

CDR3 length: 12
V gene: TRBV6-5
CDR3 protein: ASSYSRPLTEAF

CDR3 length: 13
V gene: TRBV6-2/TRBV6-3
CDR3 protein: ASSSGQEDTGELF